The rows below give T cell receptor beta chains drawn from one sample of a study of blood T cell repertoires in COVID-19. Only in-frame clones appear in the TCRdb table, and some are missing; sequencing was by immunoSEQ multiplex PCR. The data contain more than 250,000 clones, nearly 90% of them singletons. The material sequenced was peripheral blood. These receptor sequences come from a human donor in a cohort sampled during active COVID-19. The CDR3 runs from the conserved cysteine through the conserved F or W. The D gene is left open where the match is weak. Clone size is given for some rows only: seen once, a few or many times, or a class if the clone is expanded.

d_gene,abundance,v_gene,j_gene,CDR3aa,CDR3nt
.,.,TRBV5-1,TRBJ2-3,CASSPGTTGDTQYF,TGCGCCAGCAGCCCCGGGACCACAGGGGATACGCAGTATTTT
TRBD2,.,TRBV19,TRBJ2-5,CASSPQGLAVSTAGETQYF,TGTGCCAGTAGTCCCCAGGGACTAGCGGTCTCCACGGCCGGGGAGACCCAGTACTTC
TRBD2,.,TRBV7-9,TRBJ2-7,CASSRREGLGYEQYF,TGTGCCAGCAGCCGTAGGGAGGGGCTCGGCTACGAGCAGTACTTC
TRBD1,.,TRBV6-6,TRBJ1-5,CASSRRTGILSDQPQHF,TGTGCCAGCAGTCGCCGGACAGGAATACTATCGGATCAGCCCCAGCATTTT
.,.,TRBV7-2,TRBJ1-2,CASSLAPVSTGYGYTF,TGTGCCAGCAGCTTAGCCCCCGTATCTACAGGTTATGGCTACACCTTC
TRBD1,.,TRBV5-1,TRBJ1-6,CASSQYTTGGNSPLHF,TGCGCCAGCAGCCAATATACGACAGGGGGAAATTCACCCCTCCACTTT
.,.,TRBV18,TRBJ2-7,CASSPTMFALEQYF,TGTGCCAGCTCACCCACTATGTTCGCTTTGGAGCAGTACTTC
TRBD1,.,TRBV5-1,TRBJ1-1,CATRPGQGIVTEAFF,TGCGCCACCCGGCCGGGACAGGGCATTGTCACTGAAGCTTTCTTT
.,.,TRBV30,TRBJ1-1,CAWRTGLTTNTEAFF,TGTGCCTGGAGGACCGGACTCACAACGAACACTGAAGCTTTCTTT
TRBD1,.,TRBV28,TRBJ1-2,CASSFPQGQGAYGYTF,TGTGCCAGCAGTTTTCCCCAAGGACAGGGGGCGTATGGCTACACCTTC
.,.,TRBV5-8,TRBJ1-2,CASRAVYGYTF,TGTGCCAGCAGGGCCGTCTATGGCTACACCTTC
.,.,TRBV21-1,TRBJ2-4,CASSKVSAGAQNIQYF,TGTGCCAGCAGCAAAGTGTCGGCGGGAGCGCAAAACATTCAGTACTTC
TRBD1,.,TRBV4-3,TRBJ2-7,CASSQEGTGYEQYF,TGCGCCAGCAGCCAAGAAGGGACAGGCTACGAGCAGTACTTC
.,.,TRBV15,TRBJ2-6,CATSRAARNRAGANVLTF,TGTGCCACCAGCAGAGCGGCGAGGAATCGCGCTGGGGCCAACGTCCTGACTTTC
.,.,TRBV5-4,TRBJ1-3,CASSEGISGNTIYF,TGTGCCAGCAGCGAGGGTATCTCTGGAAACACCATATATTTT
TRBD1,.,TRBV5-1,TRBJ2-5,CASSPRTGATYQETQYF,TGCGCCAGCAGCCCCCGGACAGGGGCTACGTACCAAGAGACCCAGTACTTC
.,once,TRBV28,TRBJ2-6,CATFISGANVLTF,TGTGCCACCTTTATCTCTGGGGCCAACGTCCTGACTTTC
TRBD1,.,TRBV19,TRBJ1-6,CASSGGQAPNSPLHF,TGTGCCAGTAGTGGGGGACAGGCCCCTAATTCACCCCTCCACTTT
.,.,TRBV7-8,TRBJ1-3,CASRSRDLGSGGIYF,TGTGCCAGCAGGTCCCGGGACCTAGGCAGCGGGGGCATATATTTT
TRBD2,.,TRBV4-3,TRBJ2-1,CASSQGQRESMNEQFF,TGCGCCAGCAGCCAAGGTCAGCGGGAGTCCATGAATGAGCAGTTCTTC
.,.,TRBV28,TRBJ2-7,CASSAWQGQGGDEQYF,TGTGCCAGCAGTGCCTGGCAAGGACAGGGAGGGGACGAGCAGTACTTC
.,few,TRBV6-6,TRBJ1-2,CASSYGEGSQGYTF,TGTGCCAGCAGCTACGGAGAAGGTTCCCAAGGCTACACCTTC